This is a list of T cell receptor beta chains from one sample in a study of cytomegalovirus exposure and HLA in healthy donors. Profiled with immunoSEQ multiplex PCR; TCRdb holds only in-frame clones, not every one. Of 80,000 to 100,000 clones in the sample, 70% to 75% were seen once. Sequences were obtained from PBMCs. These receptors were collected from a woman aged 18-29 years in good health and CMV-seropositive. Each CDR3 is given with its conserved first and last residue. The D gene is left open where the match is weak. Clone sizes are given selectively: once, few, many, or a class where the clone is expanded.

size	V	D	J	CDR3	DNA
NA	TRBV7-3	NA	TRBJ2-1	CASSLGLYNEQFF	TGTGCCAGCAGCTTGGGACTTTACAATGAGCAGTTCTTC
NA	TRBV5-1	TRBD1	TRBJ1-2	CASSRTGGGYGYTF	TGCGCCAGCAGCCGGACAGGGGGAGGGTATGGCTACACCTTC
few	TRBV5-6	TRBD1	TRBJ1-5	CASSPDRGYQEHF	TGTGCCAGCAGCCCGGACAGGGGGTATCAAGAGCATTTT
NA	TRBV9	NA	TRBJ2-3	CASSVAGDRRTDTQYF	TGTGCCAGCAGCGTAGCGGGGGACAGACGCACAGATACGCAGTATTTT
NA	TRBV30	NA	TRBJ2-1	CAWSFGWGQGIYNEQFF	TGTGCCTGGAGTTTTGGATGGGGCCAGGGGATATACAATGAGCAGTTCTTC
NA	TRBV7-9	NA	TRBJ1-1	CASSSYRGNTEAFF	TGTGCCAGCAGCTCCTATAGAGGTAATACTGAAGCTTTCTTT
NA	TRBV19	NA	TRBJ1-2	CASSFWTGGYTF	TGTGCCAGTAGTTTCTGGACTGGGGGCTACACCTTC
NA	TRBV7-2	TRBD2	TRBJ2-3	CASSLKAPSGNTDTQYF	TGTGCCAGCAGCTTAAAGGCCCCTAGCGGAAACACAGATACGCAGTATTTT
NA	TRBV18	NA	TRBJ1-3	CASSPEVGYSSGNTIYF	TGTGCCAGCTCACCAGAGGTCGGATATAGCTCTGGAAACACCATATATTTT
NA	TRBV6-4	TRBD1	TRBJ1-6	CASKETGGSSPLHF	TGTGCCAGCAAGGAAACAGGGGGGTCTTCACCCCTCCACTTT
NA	TRBV7-8	NA	TRBJ2-6	CASSIAGSGGANVLTF	TGTGCCAGCAGCATTGCAGGGTCCGGGGGGGCCAACGTCCTGACTTTC
few	TRBV4-1	NA	TRBJ1-1	CASTLSRTGRTEAFF	TGCGCCAGCACCCTAAGTCGAACAGGGCGGACTGAAGCTTTCTTT
few	TRBV7-9	NA	TRBJ2-7	CASSLEPLTYEQYF	TGTGCCAGCAGCTTAGAGCCGCTGACCTACGAGCAGTACTTC
once	TRBV9	NA	TRBJ1-4	CASSSQAHNEKLFF	TGTGCCAGCAGCTCACAGGCCCATAATGAAAAACTGTTTTTT
once	TRBV7-8	NA	TRBJ1-6	CASSLFGRTYNSPLHF	TGTGCCAGCAGCTTGTTCGGGCGGACATATAATTCACCCCTCCACTTT
NA	TRBV5-4	TRBD1	TRBJ1-6	CASSSGTVNSPLHF	TGTGCCAGCAGCTCAGGGACAGTTAATTCACCCCTCCACTTT
NA	TRBV6-4	TRBD1	TRBJ1-2	CAGSDPGGYGYTF	TGTGCCGGCAGTGACCCAGGGGGCTATGGCTACACCTTC
NA	TRBV7-8	NA	TRBJ1-6	CASSLDRGTYNSPLHF	TGTGCCAGCAGCTTGGACAGAGGAACCTATAATTCACCCCTCCACTTT
NA	TRBV13	NA	TRBJ1-6	CASSLKREVVNSPLHF	TGTGCCAGCAGCTTAAAGAGGGAAGTAGTGAATTCACCCCTCCACTTT
NA	TRBV5-1	TRBD2	TRBJ2-7	CANSWEAGSYEQYF	TGCGCCAACAGCTGGGAAGCGGGATCCTACGAGCAGTACTTC
NA	TRBV2	TRBD1	TRBJ2-7	CARNRDRVYEQYF	TGTGCCAGGAACCGGGACAGGGTTTACGAGCAGTACTTC
NA	TRBV15	NA	TRBJ2-7	CATSNGLEISHYEQYF	TGTGCCACCAGCAATGGGCTCGAGATCAGCCACTACGAGCAGTACTTC
once	TRBV7-2	NA	TRBJ2-5	CASSLAPAGQETQYF	TGTGCCAGCAGCTTAGCCCCAGCGGGTCAAGAGACCCAGTACTTC
NA	TRBV5-6	NA	TRBJ2-7	CASSLGAGYEQYF	TGTGCCAGCAGCTTGGGCGCTGGCTACGAGCAGTACTTC
NA	TRBV28	TRBD2	TRBJ2-5	CASSSLTGGRAGETQYF	TGTGCCAGCAGCTCCCTGACTGGCGGGAGGGCAGGGGAGACCCAGTACTTC
NA	TRBV4-1	TRBD2	TRBJ2-3	CASSPVVAGGTDTQYF	TGCGCCAGCAGCCCTGTCGTAGCGGGAGGCACAGATACGCAGTATTTT
NA	TRBV19	NA	TRBJ1-5	CASRHANQPQHF	TGTGCCAGTCGTCATGCGAATCAGCCCCAGCATTTT
NA	TRBV4-3	TRBD2	TRBJ2-3	CASSSRLAGGVDTQYF	TGCGCCAGCAGCAGCCGACTAGCGGGAGGGGTGGATACGCAGTATTTT
few	TRBV11-2	NA	TRBJ1-2	CASSLATNYGYTF	TGTGCCAGCAGCTTAGCTACTAACTATGGCTACACCTTC
NA	TRBV25-1	NA	TRBJ1-1	CASSLQGSVSEAFF	TGTGCCAGCAGTTTACAGGGATCGGTCTCTGAAGCTTTCTTT
once	TRBV29-1	NA	TRBJ2-1	CSVDETDYNEQFF	TGCAGCGTTGACGAGACAGACTACAATGAGCAGTTCTTC
few	TRBV7-9	NA	TRBJ2-7	CASSDGGVDEQYF	TGTGCCAGCAGTGATGGAGGGGTGGACGAGCAGTACTTC
few	TRBV27	NA	TRBJ2-1	CASSLTGRLSYNEQFF	TGTGCCAGCAGTTTAACGGGGAGATTGTCCTACAATGAGCAGTTCTTC
few	TRBV25-1	NA	TRBJ1-1	CASTGGTEAFF	TGTGCCAGCACGGGGGGCACTGAAGCTTTCTTT
NA	TRBV5-1	TRBD2	TRBJ2-6	CASSSLLAGGYSGANVLTF	TGCGCCAGCAGCTCCTTGCTAGCGGGGGGTTACTCTGGGGCCAACGTCCTGACTTTC